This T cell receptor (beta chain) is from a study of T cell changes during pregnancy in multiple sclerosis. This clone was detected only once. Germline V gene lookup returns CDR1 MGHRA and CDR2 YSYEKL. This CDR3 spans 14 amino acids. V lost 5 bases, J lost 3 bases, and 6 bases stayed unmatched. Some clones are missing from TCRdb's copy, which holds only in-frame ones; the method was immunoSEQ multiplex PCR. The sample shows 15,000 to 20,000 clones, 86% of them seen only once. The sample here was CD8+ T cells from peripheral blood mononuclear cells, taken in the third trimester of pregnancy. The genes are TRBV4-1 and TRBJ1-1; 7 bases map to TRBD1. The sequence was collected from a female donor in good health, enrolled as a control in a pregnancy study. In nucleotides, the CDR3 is TGCGCCAGCAGCTTGACAGGGCTAGACACTGAAGCTTTCTTT. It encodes CASSLTGLDTEAFF.